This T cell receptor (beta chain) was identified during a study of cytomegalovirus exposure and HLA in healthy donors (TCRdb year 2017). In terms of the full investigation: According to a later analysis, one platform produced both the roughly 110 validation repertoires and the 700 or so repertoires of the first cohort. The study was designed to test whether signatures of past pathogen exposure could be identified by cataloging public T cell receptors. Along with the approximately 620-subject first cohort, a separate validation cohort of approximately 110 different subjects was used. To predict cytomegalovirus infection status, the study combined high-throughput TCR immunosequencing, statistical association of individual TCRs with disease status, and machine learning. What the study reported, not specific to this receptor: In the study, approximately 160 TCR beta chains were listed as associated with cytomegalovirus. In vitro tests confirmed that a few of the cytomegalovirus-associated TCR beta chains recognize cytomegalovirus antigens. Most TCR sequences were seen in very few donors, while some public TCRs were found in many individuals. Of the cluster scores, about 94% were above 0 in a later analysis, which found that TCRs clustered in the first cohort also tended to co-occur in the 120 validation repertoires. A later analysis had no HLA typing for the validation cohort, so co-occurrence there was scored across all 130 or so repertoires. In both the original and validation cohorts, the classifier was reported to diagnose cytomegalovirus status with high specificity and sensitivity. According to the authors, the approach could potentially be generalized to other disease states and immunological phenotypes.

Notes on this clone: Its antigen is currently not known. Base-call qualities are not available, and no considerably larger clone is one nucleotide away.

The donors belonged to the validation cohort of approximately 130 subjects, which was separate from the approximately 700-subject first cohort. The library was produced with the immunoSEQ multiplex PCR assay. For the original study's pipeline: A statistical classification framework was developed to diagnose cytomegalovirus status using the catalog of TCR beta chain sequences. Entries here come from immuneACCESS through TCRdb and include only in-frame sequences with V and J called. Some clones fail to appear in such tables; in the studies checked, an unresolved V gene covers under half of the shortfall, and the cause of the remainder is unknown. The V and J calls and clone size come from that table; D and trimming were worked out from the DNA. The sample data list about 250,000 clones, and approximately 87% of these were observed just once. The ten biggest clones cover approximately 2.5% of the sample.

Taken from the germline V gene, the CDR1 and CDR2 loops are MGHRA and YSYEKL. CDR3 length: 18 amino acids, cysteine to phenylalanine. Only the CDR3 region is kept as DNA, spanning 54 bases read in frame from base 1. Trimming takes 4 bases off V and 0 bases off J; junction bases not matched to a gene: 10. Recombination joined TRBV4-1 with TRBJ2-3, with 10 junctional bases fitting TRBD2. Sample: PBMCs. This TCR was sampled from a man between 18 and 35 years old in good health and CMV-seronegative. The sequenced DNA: TGCGCCAGCAGCCTTAAAAGATCTAGCGGGAGTAGCACAGATACGCAGTATTTT. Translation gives CASSLKRSSGSSTDTQYF.